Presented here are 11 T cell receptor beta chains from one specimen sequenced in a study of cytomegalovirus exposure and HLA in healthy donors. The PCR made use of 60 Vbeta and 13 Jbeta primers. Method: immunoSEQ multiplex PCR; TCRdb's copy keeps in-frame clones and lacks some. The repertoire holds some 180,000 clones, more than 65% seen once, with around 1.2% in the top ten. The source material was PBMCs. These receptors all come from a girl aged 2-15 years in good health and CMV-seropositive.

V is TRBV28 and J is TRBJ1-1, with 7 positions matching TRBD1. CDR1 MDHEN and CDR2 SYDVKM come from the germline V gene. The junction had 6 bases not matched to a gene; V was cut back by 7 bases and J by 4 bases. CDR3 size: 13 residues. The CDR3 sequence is CASNPTGLTEAFF. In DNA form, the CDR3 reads TGTGCCAGCAACCCGACAGGGCTCACTGAAGCTTTCTTT.

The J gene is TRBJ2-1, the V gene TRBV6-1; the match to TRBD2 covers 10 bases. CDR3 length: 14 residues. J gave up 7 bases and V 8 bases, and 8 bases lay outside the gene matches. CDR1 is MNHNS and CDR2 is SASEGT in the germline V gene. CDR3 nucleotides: TGTGCCAGCGTCGGGGCTAGCGGGAGTAATGAGCAGTTCTTC. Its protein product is CASVGASGSNEQFF.

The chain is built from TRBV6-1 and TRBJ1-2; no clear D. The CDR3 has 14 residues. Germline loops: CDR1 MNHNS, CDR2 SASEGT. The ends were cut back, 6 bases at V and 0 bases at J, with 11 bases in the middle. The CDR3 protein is CASREEWANYGYTF. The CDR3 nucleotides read TGTGCCAGCAGGGAGGAGTGGGCTAACTATGGCTACACCTTC.

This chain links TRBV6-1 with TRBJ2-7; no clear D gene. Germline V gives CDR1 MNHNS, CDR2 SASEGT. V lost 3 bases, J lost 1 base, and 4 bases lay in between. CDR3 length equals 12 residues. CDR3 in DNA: TGTGCCAGCAGTGAGACATCCTACGAGCAGTACTTC. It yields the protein CASSETSYEQYF.

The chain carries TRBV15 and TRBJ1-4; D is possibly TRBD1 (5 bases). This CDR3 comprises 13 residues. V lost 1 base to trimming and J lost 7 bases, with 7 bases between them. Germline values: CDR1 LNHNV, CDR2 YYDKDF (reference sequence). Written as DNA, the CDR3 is TGTGCCACCAGCAGAGTGGGGGGTGAAAAACTGTTTTTT. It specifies CATSRVGGEKLFF.

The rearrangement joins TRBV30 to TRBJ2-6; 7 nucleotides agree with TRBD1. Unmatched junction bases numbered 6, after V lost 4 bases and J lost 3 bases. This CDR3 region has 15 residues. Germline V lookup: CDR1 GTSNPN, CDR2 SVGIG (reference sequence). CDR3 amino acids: CAWKPTGLGANVLTF. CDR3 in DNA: TGTGCCTGGAAACCGACAGGGCTTGGGGCCAACGTCCTGACTTTC.

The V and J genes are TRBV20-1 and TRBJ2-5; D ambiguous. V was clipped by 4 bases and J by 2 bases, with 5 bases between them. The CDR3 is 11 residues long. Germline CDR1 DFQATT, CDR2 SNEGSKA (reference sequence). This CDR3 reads CSANGQETQYF. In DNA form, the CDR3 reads TGCAGTGCTAACGGTCAAGAGACCCAGTACTTC.

The DNA for the CDR3 is TGTGCCAGCAGCCCGGGCAGGGGTGAGTTGGACTATGGCTACACCTTC. It specifies CASSPGRGELDYGYTF. The chain uses TRBV4-2 and TRBJ1-2; D perhaps matches TRBD1 (6 bases). V lost 4 bases, J lost 3 bases, and 18 bases lay in between. This CDR3 has 16 amino acids. Germline CDR1 LGHNA, CDR2 YNFKEQ.

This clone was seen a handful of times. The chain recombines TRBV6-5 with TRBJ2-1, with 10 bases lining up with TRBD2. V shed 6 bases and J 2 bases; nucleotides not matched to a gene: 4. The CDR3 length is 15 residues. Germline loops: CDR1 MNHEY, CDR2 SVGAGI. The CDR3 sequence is CASRASGSPYNEQFF. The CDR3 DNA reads TGTGCCAGCAGGGCTAGCGGGAGCCCCTACAATGAGCAGTTCTTC.

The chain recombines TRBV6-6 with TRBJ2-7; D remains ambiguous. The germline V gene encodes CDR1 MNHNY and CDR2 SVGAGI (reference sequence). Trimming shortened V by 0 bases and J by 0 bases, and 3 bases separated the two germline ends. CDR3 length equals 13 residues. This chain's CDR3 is CASSYSSSYEQYF. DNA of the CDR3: TGTGCCAGCAGTTACTCCAGCTCCTACGAGCAGTACTTC.

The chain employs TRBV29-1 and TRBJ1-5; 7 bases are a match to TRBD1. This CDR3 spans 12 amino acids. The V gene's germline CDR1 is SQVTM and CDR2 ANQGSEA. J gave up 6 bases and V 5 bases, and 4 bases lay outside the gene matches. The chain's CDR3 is CSVLGGGQPQHF. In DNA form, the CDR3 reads TGCAGCGTTTTAGGGGGCGGTCAGCCCCAGCATTTT.